Presented here are 13 T cell receptor beta chains from one specimen sequenced in a study of PD-1 blockade in classical Hodgkin lymphoma. All patients experienced relapse after autologous stem cell transplantation, and brentuximab vedotin exposure was variable. Out of thawed PBMCs, magnetic negative selection purified CD4+ T cells. This table comes from immunoSEQ multiplex PCR, and its TCRdb copy is limited to in-frame clones, with some not included. The data show about 30,000 clones, 85% seen once. The sample consisted of CD4+ T cells from blood, taken at baseline. These receptors were obtained from a human donor with classical Hodgkin lymphoma.

This rearrangement joins TRBV4-2 to TRBJ2-2; the match to TRBD2 covers 10 bases. This CDR3 has 17 amino acids. In germline, CDR1 is LGHNA, CDR2 YNFKEQ. Unmatched junction bases numbered 7, after V lost 0 bases and J lost 6 bases. In DNA form, the CDR3 reads TGTGCCAGCAGCCAAGAGGCTAGCGGGAGAATCGCCGGGGAGCTGTTTTTT. It encodes CASSQEASGRIAGELFF.

A remark on this clone: The junction and the germline gene differ at one end; a read error may be behind it. The chain joins TRBV5-4 to TRBJ2-7; TRBD1 matches at 7 bases. This CDR3 region has 14 residues. Germline loops: CDR1 SGHNT, CDR2 YYREEE (reference sequence). In DNA, the CDR3 is TGCGCCAGCAGCCAAAGGGACAGCACCTACGAGCAGTACTTC. The encoded protein is CASSQRDSTYEQYF.

The V call is TRBV7-7, the J call TRBJ2-5; the D gene is possibly TRBD2 (6 bases). This CDR3 is 14 amino acids long. Deletions cut 1 base from V and 4 bases from J, with 10 bases between. Looked up from germline, CDR1 is SSHAT and CDR2 is FNYEAQ (reference sequence). Written as DNA, the CDR3 is TGTGCCAGCAGCTTAGGGTGGCGGGGAGAGACCCAGTACTTC. Its translation is CASSLGWRGETQYF. Variable domain in full (rest from reference TRBV7-7 and TRBJ2-5): GAGVSQSPRYKVTKRGQDVTLRCDPISSHATLYWYQQALGQGPEFLTYFNYEAQPDKSGLPSDRFSAERPEGSISTLTIQRTEQRDSAMYRCASSLGWRGETQYFGPGTRLLVL.

V gene TRBV29-1 combines with J gene TRBJ2-5; TRBD1 agrees at 7 bases. V shed 8 bases and J 1 base; nucleotides not matched to a gene: 4. CDR3 length equals 12 residues. Per germline, CDR1 SQVTM and CDR2 ANQGSEA. The CDR3 nucleotides read TGCAGCTGCCGACAGGGCCAAGAGACCCAGTACTTC. It yields the protein CSCRQGQETQYF.

The chain uses TRBV27 and TRBJ1-2; D ambiguous. Germline-derived CDR1 and CDR2 are MNHEY and SMNVEV (reference sequence). Trimming left V 3 bases short and J 2 bases short, with 7 bases between. CDR3 length: 13 amino acids. The CDR3 DNA reads as TGTGCCAGCAGTTTCGGGCAGAACTATGGCTACACCTTC. Protein: CASSFGQNYGYTF.

The chain is built from TRBV18 and TRBJ1-2; D gene ambiguous. The germline V and J ends were trimmed by 0 bases and 0 bases, with 14 bases remaining between them. Germline V CDR1 and CDR2: KGHSH, LQKENI. CDR3 size: 17 residues. CDR3 in amino acids: CASSPPSPGRANYGYTF. CDR3 bases: TGTGCCAGCTCACCACCGTCGCCAGGCAGAGCTAACTATGGCTACACCTTC.

The rearrangement joins TRBV14 to TRBJ2-7; 9 positions agree with TRBD1. This CDR3 region has 14 residues. Germline V gene data show CDR1 as SGHDN and CDR2 as FVKESK. V was clipped by 4 bases and J by 3 bases; unmatched bases: 4. CDR3 residues: CASSRATGGYEQYF. As DNA, the CDR3 is TGTGCCAGCAGCCGAGCGACAGGGGGCTACGAGCAGTACTTC.

The chain links TRBV5-4 to TRBJ2-6, with D possibly TRBD2 on 7 matching bases. Trimming shortened V by 6 bases and J by 2 bases, and 18 bases separated the two germline ends. This CDR3 spans 17 amino acids. CDR1 and CDR2 (germline): SGHNT, YYREEE (reference sequence). DNA of the CDR3: TGTGCCAGCAAATTAGGGGGGGAAGGTGCTGGGGCCAACGTCCTGACTTTC. Translating it yields CASKLGGEGAGANVLTF.

This rearrangement joins TRBV6-1 to TRBJ2-1; D uncertain. The CDR3 spans 13 residues. The V gene's germline CDR1 is MNHNS and CDR2 SASEGT. Trimming shortened V by 4 bases and J by 2 bases, and 6 bases separated the two germline ends. The CDR3 nucleotides are TGTGCCAGCAGTGGACTGACCTACAATGAGCAGTTCTTC. Its translation is CASSGLTYNEQFF.

The genes are TRBV10-1 and TRBJ2-1; 8 nucleotides line up with TRBD2. The CDR3 is 14 residues long. The J segment lost 8 bases and the V segment lost 3 bases, leaving 6 bases of the junction unmatched. From germline, CDR1 is WNHNN and CDR2 SYGVQD (reference sequence). The CDR3 DNA follows: TGCGCCAGCAGTGACGGGACTAGAAAGGATGAGCAGTTCTTC. It is translated as CASSDGTRKDEQFF.

The CDR3 DNA reads as TGTGCCAGCAGTTACACACACAGGGCCTATACGCAGTATTTT. It encodes CASSYTHRAYTQYF. This rearrangement joins TRBV27 to TRBJ2-3; D possibly corresponds to TRBD1 (6 bases). This CDR3 is 14 amino acids long. Germline assignment: CDR1 MNHEY and CDR2 SMNVEV (reference sequence). Trimming shortened V by 4 bases and J by 7 bases, and 15 bases separated the two germline ends.

The V call is TRBV6-5, the J call TRBJ1-2; D gene uncertain. Germline-derived CDR1 and CDR2 are MNHEY and SVGAGI. Between the trimmed V and J ends, which lost 6 bases and 8 bases, there was a span of 16 bases. There are 13 residues in the CDR3. The CDR3: CASRDSPKSGYTF. For the CDR3, the DNA is TGTGCCAGCAGGGATAGCCCGAAGAGCGGCTACACCTTC.

The gene calls are TRBV7-6 and TRBJ2-7; a possible D gene is TRBD1 (6 bases). The V gene lost 4 bases and the J gene lost 3 bases, with 13 bases spanning the gap. This CDR3 region has 14 residues. Germline CDR1 reads SGHVS; CDR2 reads FNYEAQ. The CDR3 loop is CASSSNRESYEQYF. The DNA of the CDR3 is TGTGCCAGCAGCTCAAACAGGGAAAGCTACGAGCAGTACTTC.